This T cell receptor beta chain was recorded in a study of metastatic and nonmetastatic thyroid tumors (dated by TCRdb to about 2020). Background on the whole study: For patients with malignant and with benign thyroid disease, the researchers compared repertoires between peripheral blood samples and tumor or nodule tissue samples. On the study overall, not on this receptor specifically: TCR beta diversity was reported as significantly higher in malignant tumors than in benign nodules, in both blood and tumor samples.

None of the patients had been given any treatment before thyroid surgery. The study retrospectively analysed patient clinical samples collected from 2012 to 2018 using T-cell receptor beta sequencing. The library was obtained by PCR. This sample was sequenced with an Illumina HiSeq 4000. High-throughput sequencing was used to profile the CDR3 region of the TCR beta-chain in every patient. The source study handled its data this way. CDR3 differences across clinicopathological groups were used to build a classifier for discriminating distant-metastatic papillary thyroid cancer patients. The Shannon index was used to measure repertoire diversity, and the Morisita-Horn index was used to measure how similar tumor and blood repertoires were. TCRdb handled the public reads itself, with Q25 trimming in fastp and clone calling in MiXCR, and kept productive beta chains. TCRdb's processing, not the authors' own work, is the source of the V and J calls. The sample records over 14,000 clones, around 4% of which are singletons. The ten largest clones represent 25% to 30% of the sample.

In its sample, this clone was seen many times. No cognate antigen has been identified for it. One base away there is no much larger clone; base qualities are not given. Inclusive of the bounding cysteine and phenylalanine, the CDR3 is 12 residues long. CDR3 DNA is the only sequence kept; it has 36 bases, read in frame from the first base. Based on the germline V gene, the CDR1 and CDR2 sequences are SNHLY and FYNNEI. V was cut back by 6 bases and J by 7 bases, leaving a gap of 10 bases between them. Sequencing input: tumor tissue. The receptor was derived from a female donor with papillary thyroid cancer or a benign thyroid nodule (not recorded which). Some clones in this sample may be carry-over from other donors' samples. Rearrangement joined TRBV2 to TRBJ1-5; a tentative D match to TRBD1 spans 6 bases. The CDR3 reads CASRAGVQPQHF. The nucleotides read TGTGCCAGCAGGGCAGGGGTGCAGCCCCAGCATTTT.